The sequence of this T cell receptor beta chain was determined in a study of blood T cell repertoires in COVID-19 (TCRdb year 2020). Background on the whole study: Collaborator samples came from the United States, Italy and Spain and covered acute and convalescent phases of COVID-19. A de-identified subject ID, COVID-19 status, age in years and sex were almost always included in the sample metadata. The samples were drawn from the first 160 participants of the ongoing ImmuneRACE study and from 950 to 1,500 subjects provided by 6 global collaborators. The repertoires were made available in a free public database intended to serve as a resource for research on the immune response to SARS-CoV-2. Subjects who had been exposed to COVID-19, were actively infected with it, or had recovered from it provided the deeply sampled blood TCRbeta repertoires that made up the dataset. The prospective study material was composed of cDNA or gDNA derived from T cells, B-cell-depleted T cells, or PBMCs. Where available, HLA class I and class II types were obtained from metadata supplied by the sample provider rather than from assay-based typing. Study-wide findings and limitations: The amount of clinical and demographic metadata varied by source and participant and was provided uncurated.

Each collaborating institution followed its own protocols to collect whole blood in K2EDTA tubes. For TCRbeta analysis, collaborators shipped samples as frozen whole blood, isolated PBMCs, or DNA extracted from either of those sample types. The germline V gene yields MNHEY for CDR1 and SVGAGI for CDR2. Measured from the cysteine to the phenylalanine, the CDR3 is 13 residues long. The sequence is cut down to CDR3 DNA, 39 bases in frame from base 1. Trimming at the junction amounts to 7 bases on V and 6 bases on J, and the germline ends lie 13 bases apart. The immunoSEQ Assay, a bias-controlled multiplex PCR, was used to amplify TCRbeta CDR3 regions from genomic DNA. The source study handled its data this way. The number of nucleated cells in each sample was estimated by amplification of reference gene primers within the assay. To quantify the absolute abundance of each unique TCRbeta CDR3 rearrangement, sequence reads were collapsed and filtered. For each sample, productive Simpson clonality was calculated as the square root of Simpson's diversity index across productive rearrangements. In its TCRdb copy, this immuneACCESS table keeps in-frame sequences only and misses some clones. Where compared with another copy, unresolved V genes explain less than half of these, and the others have no known cause. V, J and clone size derive from that table, while D and trimming were established from the DNA sequence. In this sample the table shows about 270,000 clones, approximately 81% of which occur a single time. Under 3% of the sample belongs to the ten largest clones.

In regard to this clone: The clone's antigen remains unknown. No quality values exist for individual bases; no much larger clone is one base distant.

Source material: peripheral blood. The V and J genes are TRBV6-5 and TRBJ2-1; the D region possibly corresponds to TRBD1 (5 bases align). This clonotype originated in a woman in her sixties or seventies with active or convalescent COVID-19. The CDR3 region reads CASTPQGTNEQFF. The sequence in DNA is TGTGCCAGCACCCCCCAGGGTACCAATGAGCAGTTCTTC.